The table lists the clone carrying this T cell receptor (beta chain) with a count of one. What it binds is unknown. The time point here: week 23, last vaccination. Topical imiquimod accompanied each vaccine dose, which consisted of 300 ug of mutant IDH1 20-mer peptide. The source of the sample is a study of a mutant IDH1 vaccine in newly diagnosed glioma. Sequencing was performed with immunoSEQ multiplex PCR; in TCRdb, only in-frame clones are kept and a portion is missing. Of around 56,000 clones listed, around 80% were seen once; the top ten hold approximately 8%. Trimming cost V 0 bases and J 7 bases; bases outside gene matches: 5. The CDR3 is 15 amino acids. The germline gives CDR1 SGHRS, CDR2 YFSETQ.

Sequences were derived from PBMCs, sampled from a glioma patient whose treatment included an IDH1 peptide vaccine. J is TRBJ1-2 and V is TRBV5-1; 11 bases line up with TRBD1. This TCR was sampled from a middle-aged woman with glioma. Some clones in this sample may be carry-over from other donors' samples. The CDR3 nucleotides read TGCGCCAGCAGCTTGGCCGGACAGGGGGCAGCTGGCTACACCTTC. Protein: CASSLAGQGAAGYTF.